The rows below give T cell receptor beta chains drawn from one sample of a study of blood T cell repertoires in COVID-19. TCRdb's table, derived via immunoSEQ multiplex PCR, lists solely in-frame clones and lacks some. This table holds 77,000 or so clones, more than 65% found once. Sequencing used peripheral blood. The receptors derive from a woman older than 75 with active or convalescent COVID-19. CDR3s include the opening cysteine and the closing phenylalanine or tryptophan. Not every row has a clone size; where given, it reads once, few, many or a size class.

TRBV28,-,CASSLTELYSNQPQHF
TRBV3-1/TRBV3-2,-,CASSQAGQGKRDYGYTF
TRBV3-1/TRBV3-2,-,CASSPGVRGTNEKLFF
TRBV7-2,-,CASSLGVVGSGYTF
TRBV6-1,-,CASSVQGAGAYEQYF
TRBV28,-,CASSYAQGAEGGTEAFF
TRBV18,-,CASSPQQGRGNYGYTF
TRBV30,-,CAWSVPRTVIGELFF
TRBV7-2,once,CASSIGTHYGYTF
TRBV6-5,-,CASGQTTGELFF
TRBV24-1,-,CATSDSRGLDNQPQHF
TRBV30,-,CAWSALTGVFDTIYF
TRBV27,-,CASSFSIYRGVTGGDDEQFF
TRBV2,-,CARLDRDMTEAFF
TRBV2,-,CASIGQGNQPQHF
TRBV5-4,-,CASSRGAQETQYF
TRBV3-1/TRBV3-2,-,CASRRNSGGEGTDTQYF
TRBV4-3,-,CASSQEPRDRIQYF
TRBV19,-,CASSQTTGASYEQYF
TRBV11-2,-,CASSLVEGMNTEAFF
TRBV28,-,CASSFLVSNEKLFF
TRBV9,-,CASSPRGRDEAFF
TRBV27,-,CASSTGYSYEQYF
TRBV11-2,-,CASSRPEGTDTQYF
TRBV3-1/TRBV3-2,-,CASSPGWGVYSYEQYF
TRBV7-9,many,CASSNEQAGELFF
TRBV24-1,-,CATSDPGTGTTEAFF
TRBV7-8,-,CASSLVDSHYEQYF
TRBV4-3,few,CASSQEQGSPLHF
TRBV5-1,-,CAEPPQETQYF
TRBV9,-,CASSVLDSLTIDGYTF
TRBV2,few,CASRLGDTTNEKLFF
TRBV19,-,CATTPSRDQPQHF
TRBV10-1,-,CASRVAPFF
TRBV6-2/TRBV6-3,-,CASSPRQDPMNTEAFF
TRBV7-8,-,CASSLAAANTIYF
TRBV5-5,-,CASSFLAGGQEQYF
TRBV30,-,CAWSVNTRQRETQYF
TRBV5-1,-,CASSLSTGSRLGTEAFF